The rows below give T cell receptor beta chains drawn from one sample of a study of blood T cells in healthy people across ages. MiXCR, run by TCRdb on the 5' RACE reads, gives a single entry per CDR3 protein. The sample holds more than 750,000 distinct CDR3 sequences, roughly 29% seen once. These sequences were also reported in another study, on T cells of mothers and their children.

Sequencing was performed on blood. All receptors come from a middle-aged woman in good health. Both conserved end residues are part of each CDR3. A D gene is named only where the DNA matches it firmly.

D gene	V gene	J gene	CDR3 protein
TRBD1	TRBV5-1	TRBJ2-7	CASSYPGGNYGQYF
.	TRBV5-1	TRBJ1-5	CASSLGTGFNQPQHF
.	TRBV5-1	TRBJ1-1	CASSLGQPGTEAFF
.	TRBV5-1	TRBJ1-2	CASSVGRGGYTF
TRBD1	TRBV20-1	TRBJ2-7	CSASTGESSYEQYF
TRBD1	TRBV7-2	TRBJ2-1	CASSLQGANQDEQFF
TRBD1	TRBV19	TRBJ1-1	CASSVPGQGRAFF
.	TRBV7-8	TRBJ1-2	CASRPPGHGYTF
.	TRBV27	TRBJ2-7	CASSTTSDGYEQYF
.	TRBV12-3/TRBV12-4	TRBJ2-3	CASSRRGATRTDTQYF
.	TRBV28	TRBJ1-1	CASTLDGRATEAFF
.	TRBV20-1	TRBJ1-2	CSVERQNYGYTF
.	TRBV6-5	TRBJ2-3	CASSYSGPTDTQYF
.	TRBV6-5	TRBJ1-2	CASTSLDGRGNGYTF
.	TRBV18	TRBJ1-2	CASSPGTFAYGYTF
.	TRBV20-1	TRBJ1-3	CSALEAGSTIYF
.	TRBV12-3/TRBV12-4	TRBJ1-2	CASSLMTRVPKDGYTF
.	TRBV28	TRBJ1-1	CASSLPVTEAFF
.	TRBV12-3/TRBV12-4	TRBJ2-5	CASSFSEGTQYF
TRBD1	TRBV4-1	TRBJ1-3	CASSQGGQGLTFSSGNTIYF
TRBD2	TRBV28	TRBJ2-1	CASRFLAANEQFF
.	TRBV25-1	TRBJ1-6	CASTEQGIGNSPLHF
.	TRBV4-1	TRBJ2-7	CVKTEQYF
TRBD2	TRBV6-5	TRBJ2-5	CASSYPGGGRETQYF
.	TRBV10-3	TRBJ2-1	CAIMGEMAGEQFF
.	TRBV4-1	TRBJ2-2	CASRIWAGTGELFF
.	TRBV6-5	TRBJ1-4	CASSYMGRGDEKLFF
.	TRBV4-1	TRBJ1-2	CASSQNGLRQTGYTF
.	TRBV12-3/TRBV12-4	TRBJ2-1	CASSFPFLYLGGPYNEQFF